This T cell receptor beta chain stems from a study of graft-versus-host responses after intestinal transplantation (dated by TCRdb to 2020 to 2023). At the level of the whole study: The transplants that recipients got were multivisceral, liver-intestinal, or isolated intestinal. Every recipient was given anti-thymocyte globulin induction, then maintenance tacrolimus and steroids for around three years. Graft-versus-host and host-versus-graft alloreactive T cell clones were tracked in the graft, circulation and bone marrow after intestinal transplantation using bulk TCR-beta CDR3 sequencing. To identify alloreactive clones, pre-transplant mixed lymphocyte reaction products were sequenced and then compared with unstimulated pre-transplant donor and recipient T cells. The cohort enrolled 24 intestinal transplant recipients including one retransplant, and a few patients lacking pretransplant specimens were excluded. A peak of at least 4% donor T cells among recipient peripheral blood mononuclear cells was the definition used for donor T cell macrochimerism. Samples from a few later patients were sequenced in-house on an Illumina MiSeq with MiXCR processing rather than by the commercial service. General conclusions and limits of the study: In the allografts of patients with donor T cell macrochimerism, GvH to HvG T cell clonal ratios were high. Peak levels of circulating GvH clones were associated with declines in HvG clones early after transplant. GvH clones were detected in recipient bone marrow, and some of these GvH clones were observed earlier in ileal mucosa or blood, consistent with an intestinal mucosal origin. The relatively low number and heterogeneity of intestinal transplant patients limited the conclusions.

Bone marrow was aspirated after transplant from the posterior iliac crest or another site chosen by the physician. Comments on this clone: Its antigen target is currently unknown. Base qualities are not recorded, but no much larger clone differs from it by a single base.

The library was prepared using the immunoSEQ multiplex PCR assay. Adaptive Biotechnologies carried out high-throughput TCR-beta CDR3 sequencing of genomic DNA for most patients. The paper's processing steps were these. Adaptive's ImmunoSEQ software was the source of the TCR sequencing data for about 18 patients, while a few other patients were processed with MiXCR and VDJtools. CDR3 nucleotide sequences shared by donor and recipient were removed because the origin of these sequences could not be assigned. Alloreactive clones required at least 2-fold expansion over unstimulated cells and minimum CFSE-low frequency of 0.002% (template counts) or 0.001% (read counts). A clone was considered mappable if detected in the sequenced pre-transplant spleen, lymph node, or MLR CFSE-low populations of the donor or recipient. The cumulative frequency of alloreactive clones was calculated as a percentage of all sequences, weighted by copy number. The table was pulled from immuneACCESS by TCRdb, which kept in-frame rearrangements only. Such tables lose some clones; where checked, under half of the loss comes from unresolved V genes, and the rest has no known cause. The V and J calls and clone size were taken over from that table, and D and trimming were inferred from the DNA. The sample table shows about 69,000 clones, and roughly 92% are seen once. 6.5% to 8% of the sample rests with the top ten.

V sheds 3 bases and J sheds 10 bases, leaving 13 bases between their ends. From the cysteine up to the phenylalanine, the CDR3 has a length of 14 residues. Only CDR3 DNA remains: 42 bases, in frame from the first base. Taken from the germline V gene (reference sequence), the CDR1 and CDR2 loops are MNHEY and SMNVEV. The chain links TRBV27 with TRBJ1-6; 6 matching bases give a weak D call of TRBD1. The sequencing here drew on bone marrow, taken 734 days after intestinal transplantation. The TCR sequence derives from a human patient who received an intestinal transplant, so some T cells may come from the graft donor. In nucleotide form, the sequence is TGTGCCAGCAGTTTTGGGGGGCGAGGGTCACCCCTCCACTTT. Its translation is CASSFGGRGSPLHF.